These 9 T cell receptor beta chains came from one sample sequenced in a study of tumor and adjacent non-tumor tissue in lung cancer. TCRbeta libraries were built with three rounds of nested PCR, modified from ARM-PCR. TCRdb itself ran the multiplex PCR reads through MiXCR, one entry per CDR3 protein. The repertoire consists of just over 200,000 distinct CDR3 sequences, with less than 80% occurring once and the leading ten covering under 30%. This sample's RNA came from whole unsorted tissue. Sequenced material: lung tumor tissue. Receptors originate from a man aged 55 to 69 with non-small cell lung cancer.

This chain connects TRBV6-6 to TRBJ1-3; tentatively, D is TRBD1 (5 bases). CDR1 is MNHNY, CDR2 SVGAGI, per germline (reference sequence). The CDR3 extends over 17 amino acids. Deletions cut 0 bases from V and 0 bases from J, with 12 bases between. The chain's CDR3 is CASSYSRWGPSGNTIYF. Here the CDR3 DNA reads TGTGCCAGCAGTTACTCGAGATGGGGACCCTCTGGAAACACCATATATTTT.

Of note for this clonotype: Sequence at one end of the junction differs from germline and may be a read error. The chain has TRBV7-8 and TRBJ2-5, with 11 bases matching TRBD2. The CDR3 has 16 amino acids. Germline lookup yields CDR1 SGHVS and CDR2 FQNEAQ. The CDR3 loop is CASSLGGLAEREAQYF. For the CDR3, the DNA is TGTGCCAGCAGCCTAGGGGGACTAGCGGAAAGAGAGGCCCAGTACTTC.

The V call is TRBV29-1, the J call TRBJ2-3, with D uncertain. The length of the CDR3 is 11 residues. Germline V gene lookup returns CDR1 SQVTM and CDR2 ANQGSEA. CDR3 nucleotides: TGCAGTGTGGCAAGGGATGATACGCAGTATTTT. Translation gives CSVARDDTQYF.

The V call is TRBV4-3, the J call TRBJ2-3; tentative D call: TRBD2 (6 bases). The CDR3 contains 16 residues. V was clipped by 10 bases and J by 3 bases, with 23 bases between them. CDR1 is LGHNA, CDR2 YSLEER, per germline. CDR3 nucleotides: TGCGCCAATAGCCAAGATAGAGCGGGCACTACAGATACGCAGTATTTT. Translated: CANSQDRAGTTDTQYF.

The V call is TRBV7-9, the J call TRBJ1-4; the D gene is possibly TRBD1 (5 bases). From germline, CDR1 is SEHNR and CDR2 FQNEAQ (reference sequence). The CDR3 is 16 amino acids. Trimming took off 3 bases at V and 5 bases at J, with 16 bases between the two ends. CDR3 residues: CASSLPRGVENEKLFF. The CDR3 DNA reads as TGTGCCAGCAGCTTGCCCCGGGGGGTTGAGAATGAAAAACTGTTTTTT. The full variable domain, its missing parts supplied by reference TRBV7-9 and TRBJ1-4, is DTGVSQNPRHKITKRGQNVTFRCDPISEHNRLYWYRQTLGQGPEFLTYFQNEAQLEKSRLLSDRFSAERPKGSFSTLEIQRTEQGDSAMYLCASSLPRGVENEKLFFGSGTQLSVL.

Note on this clonotype: A much larger clonotype is one base distant, so this may be a read error. V gene TRBV6-1 combines with J gene TRBJ2-1; perhaps TRBD1 as D (5 bases). The CDR3 has 14 residues. Per the germline V gene, CDR1 is MNHNS and CDR2 is SASEGT. CDR3 coding DNA: TGTGCCAGCAGTTTCAAAGGGGCGGACAATGGGCAGTTCTTC. Protein sequence: CASSFKGADNGQFF.

For this clonotype: Just one base apart from a much larger clone, this may be a read error. This chain joins TRBV12-3 or TRBV12-4 and TRBJ1-3; D gene ambiguous. The CDR3 is 14 residues long. V dropped 6 bases and J dropped 3 bases, with 12 bases sitting between them. The CDR3 region is CASRAEELGNTIYF. The DNA for the CDR3 is TGTGCCAGCAGGGCCGAGGAGCTTGGAAACACCATATATTTT.

This clonotype was seen at least ten times. The chain carries TRBV4-3 and TRBJ2-1, with D tentatively TRBD1 (9 bases). Germline CDR1 and CDR2: LGHNA and YSLEER. V was trimmed by 6 bases and J by 1 base, leaving 16 bases between them. The CDR3 runs 16 residues. DNA for the CDR3: TGCGCCAGCAGTCCGGGAGGGACAGGGTCCTACAATGAGCAGTTCTTC. It specifies CASSPGGTGSYNEQFF.

The rearrangement joins TRBV20-1 to TRBJ2-7, with TRBD1 matching over 10 bases. Germline V gene data show CDR1 as DFQATT and CDR2 as SNEGSKA (reference sequence). The CDR3 loop spans 15 amino acids. V shed 1 base, J shed 4 bases, and the junction held 7 bases outside the gene matches. The CDR3 DNA is TGCAGTGCTAGAGGGACAGGGGGTTTTTTTTACGAGCAGTACTTC. It specifies CSARGTGGFFYEQYF.